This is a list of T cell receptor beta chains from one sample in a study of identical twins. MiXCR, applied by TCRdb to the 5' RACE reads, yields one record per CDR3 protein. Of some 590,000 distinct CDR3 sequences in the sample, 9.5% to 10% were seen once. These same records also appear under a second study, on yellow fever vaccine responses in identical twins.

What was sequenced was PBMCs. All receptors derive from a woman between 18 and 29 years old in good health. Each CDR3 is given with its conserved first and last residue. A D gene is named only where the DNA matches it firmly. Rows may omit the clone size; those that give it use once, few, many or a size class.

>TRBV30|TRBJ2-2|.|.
CAWSGDYRTGELFF
TGTGCCTGGAGTGGAGACTACCGCACCGGGGAGCTGTTTTTT
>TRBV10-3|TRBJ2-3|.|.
CAMATSGGTDTQYF
TGTGCCATGGCCACTTCCGGGGGAACAGATACGCAGTATTTT
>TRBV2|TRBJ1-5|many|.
CASSDGGSGNQPQHF
TGTGCCAGCAGTGACGGGGGGTCCGGCAATCAGCCCCAGCATTTT
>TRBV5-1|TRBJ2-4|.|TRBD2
CASSRVAGENIQYF
TGCGCCAGCAGCCGGGTTGCGGGGGAGAACATTCAGTACTTC
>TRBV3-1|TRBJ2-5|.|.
CASSQDPRGKGQETQYF
TGTGCCAGCAGCCAAGATCCTCGGGGGAAGGGGCAAGAGACCCAGTACTTC
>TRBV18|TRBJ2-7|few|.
CASSRAGTPNLNEQYF
TGTGCCAGCTCGCGGGCTGGGACTCCAAACTTGAACGAGCAGTACTTC
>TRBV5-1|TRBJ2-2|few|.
CASSMTLANTGELFF
TGCGCCAGCAGCATGACACTTGCGAACACCGGGGAGCTGTTTTTT
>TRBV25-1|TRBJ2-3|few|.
CASQRDTQYF
TGTGCCAGCCAGAGGGATACGCAGTATTTT
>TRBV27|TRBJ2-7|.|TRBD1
CASSRTPGQGVYEQYF
TGTGCCAGCAGTCGCACTCCGGGACAGGGCGTCTACGAGCAGTACTTC
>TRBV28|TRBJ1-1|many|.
CASSLWGRQAPGSAFF
TGTGCCAGCAGTTTATGGGGTAGACAGGCGCCGGGGTCGGCTTTCTTT
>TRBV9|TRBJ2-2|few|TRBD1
CASSAPWGQYTGELFF
TGTGCCAGCAGCGCTCCGTGGGGACAGTACACCGGGGAGCTGTTTTTT
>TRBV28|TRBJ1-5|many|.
CASRVWGDSGQPQHF
TGTGCCAGCAGAGTTTGGGGGGACTCAGGACAGCCCCAGCATTTT
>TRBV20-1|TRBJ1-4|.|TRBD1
CSARGLQGAREKLFF
TGCAGTGCTAGAGGCCTACAGGGGGCGAGGGAAAAACTGTTTTTT
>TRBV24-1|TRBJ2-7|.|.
CATSDPAGNSYEQYF
TGTGCCACCAGTGATCCCGCAGGGAACTCCTACGAGCAGTACTTC
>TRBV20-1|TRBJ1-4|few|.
CSAPGGQGIEEKLFF
TGCAGTGCCCCCGGGGGGCAGGGGATAGAGGAAAAACTGTTTTTT
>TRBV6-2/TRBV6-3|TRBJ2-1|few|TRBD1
CASSYGTGALNEQFF
TGTGCCAGCAGTTATGGGACAGGGGCCCTCAATGAGCAGTTCTTC
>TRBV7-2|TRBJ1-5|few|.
CASSLVEGQPQHF
TGTGCCAGCAGCCTTGTGGAAGGTCAGCCCCAGCATTTT
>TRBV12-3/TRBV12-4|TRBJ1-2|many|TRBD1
CASSQQGGYGYTF
TGTGCCAGCAGTCAGCAGGGGGGATATGGCTACACCTTC
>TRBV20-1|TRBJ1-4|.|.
CSAAGVTNEKLFF
TGCAGTGCTGCAGGGGTAACTAATGAAAAACTGTTTTTT
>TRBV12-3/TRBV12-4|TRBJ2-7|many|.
CASSSGLTSYEQYF
TGTGCCAGCAGTTCAGGACTAACAAGCTACGAGCAGTACTTC
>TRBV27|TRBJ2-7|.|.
CASSATEYYEQYF
TGTGCCAGCAGTGCTACAGAGTACTACGAGCAGTACTTC
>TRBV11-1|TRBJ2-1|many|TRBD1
CASSLDGTGIAEQFF
TGTGCCAGCAGCTTAGACGGGACAGGGATAGCTGAGCAGTTCTTC
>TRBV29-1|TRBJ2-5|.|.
CILPRGRGRLETQYF
TGCATCCTTCCCCGAGGGAGGGGGCGTTTAGAGACCCAGTACTTC
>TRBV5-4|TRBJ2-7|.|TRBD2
CASSVTSDFYEQYF
TGTGCCAGCAGCGTTACTAGCGATTTCTACGAGCAGTACTTC
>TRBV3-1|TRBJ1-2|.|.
CASSQGVPSYGYTF
TGTGCCAGCAGCCAAGGAGTACCGAGCTATGGCTACACCTTC
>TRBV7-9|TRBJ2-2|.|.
CASRSIGPGELFF
TGTGCCAGCCGCTCAATAGGACCCGGGGAGCTGTTTTTT
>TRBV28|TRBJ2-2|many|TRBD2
CASSSELAGVSRELFF
TGTGCCAGCAGCTCCGAACTAGCGGGAGTCAGCCGGGAGCTGTTTTTT
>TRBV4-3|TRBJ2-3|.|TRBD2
CASSPRLAGLTDTQYF
TGCGCCAGCAGCCCCCGACTAGCGGGGCTCACAGATACGCAGTATTTT